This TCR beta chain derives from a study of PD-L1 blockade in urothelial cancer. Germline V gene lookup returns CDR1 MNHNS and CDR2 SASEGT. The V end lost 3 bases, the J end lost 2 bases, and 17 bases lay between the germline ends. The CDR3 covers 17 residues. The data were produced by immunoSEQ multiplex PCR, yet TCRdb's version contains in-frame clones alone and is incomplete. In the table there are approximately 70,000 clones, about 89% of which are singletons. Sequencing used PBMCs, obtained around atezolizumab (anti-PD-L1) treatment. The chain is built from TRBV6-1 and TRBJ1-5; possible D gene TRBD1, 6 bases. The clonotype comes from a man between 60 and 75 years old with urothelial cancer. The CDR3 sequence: CASSEEPGHGGNQPQHF. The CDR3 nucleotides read TGTGCCAGCAGTGAGGAACCGGGACACGGGGGCAATCAGCCCCAGCATTTT.